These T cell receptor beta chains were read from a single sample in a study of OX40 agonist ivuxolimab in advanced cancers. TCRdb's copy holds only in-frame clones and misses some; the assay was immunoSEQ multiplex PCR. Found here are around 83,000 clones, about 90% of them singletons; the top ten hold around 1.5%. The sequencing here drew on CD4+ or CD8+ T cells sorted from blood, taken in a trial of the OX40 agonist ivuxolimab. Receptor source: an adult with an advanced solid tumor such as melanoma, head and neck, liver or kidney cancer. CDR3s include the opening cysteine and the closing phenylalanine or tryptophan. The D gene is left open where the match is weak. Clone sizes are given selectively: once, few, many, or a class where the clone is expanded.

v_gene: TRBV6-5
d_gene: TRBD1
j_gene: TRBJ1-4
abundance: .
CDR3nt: TGTGCCAGCCAAAGAGGACAGGGGGTCGAAAAACTGTTTTTT
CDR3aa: CASQRGQGVEKLFF

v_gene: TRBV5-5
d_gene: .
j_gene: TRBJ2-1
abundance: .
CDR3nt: TGTGCCAGCAGCTTGGAAGCGGAGTTCTACAATGAGCAGTTCTTC
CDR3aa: CASSLEAEFYNEQFF

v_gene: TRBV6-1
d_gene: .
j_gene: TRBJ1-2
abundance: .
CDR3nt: TGTGCCAGCACCCAGGGTGGTAACCTCTATGGCTACACCTTC
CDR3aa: CASTQGGNLYGYTF

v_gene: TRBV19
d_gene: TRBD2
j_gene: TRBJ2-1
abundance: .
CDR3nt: TGTGCCAGTAGTATAGAGGGGGGACTAGCGCTCTACAATGAGCAGTTCTTC
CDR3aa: CASSIEGGLALYNEQFF

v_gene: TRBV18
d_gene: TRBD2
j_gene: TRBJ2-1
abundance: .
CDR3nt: TGTGCCAGCTCACCACCGGCGGGGGATGAGCAGTTCTTC
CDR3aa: CASSPPAGDEQFF

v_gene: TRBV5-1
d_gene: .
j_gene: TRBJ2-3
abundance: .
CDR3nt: TGCGCCAGCAGCCCCGGACGCCTAAAGGCGGATACGCAGTATTTT
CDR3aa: CASSPGRLKADTQYF

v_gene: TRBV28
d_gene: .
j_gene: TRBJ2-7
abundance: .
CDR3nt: TGTGCCAGCAGTACCCCTAGTGGAATCTACGAGCAGTACTTC
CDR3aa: CASSTPSGIYEQYF

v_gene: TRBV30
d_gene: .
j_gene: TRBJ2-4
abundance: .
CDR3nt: TGTGCCTGGAGGCCACGGTCAGGGCTAGCCAAAAACATTCAGTACTTC
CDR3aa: CAWRPRSGLAKNIQYF

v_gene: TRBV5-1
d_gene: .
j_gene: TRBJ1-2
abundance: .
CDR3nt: TGCGCCAGCAGCCTCAGGGTGAACTATGGCTACACCTTC
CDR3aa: CASSLRVNYGYTF

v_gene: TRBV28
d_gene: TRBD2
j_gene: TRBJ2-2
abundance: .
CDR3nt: TGTGCCAGCAGTGTAGCAGCGGGAGTCACCGGGGAGCTGTTTTTT
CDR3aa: CASSVAAGVTGELFF

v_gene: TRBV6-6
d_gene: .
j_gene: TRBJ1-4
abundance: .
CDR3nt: TGTGCCAGCGCCCCCAGGGTTACCAATGAAAAACTGTTTTTT
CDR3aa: CASAPRVTNEKLFF

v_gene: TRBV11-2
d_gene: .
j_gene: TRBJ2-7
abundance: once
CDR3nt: TGTGCCAGCAGCTTGTCCCGGACGGGTGGGGTCGAGCAGTACTTC
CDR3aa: CASSLSRTGGVEQYF

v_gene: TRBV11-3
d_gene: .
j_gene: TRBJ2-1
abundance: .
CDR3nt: TGTGCCAGCAGCCGGGGACCCTACAATGAGCAGTTCTTC
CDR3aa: CASSRGPYNEQFF

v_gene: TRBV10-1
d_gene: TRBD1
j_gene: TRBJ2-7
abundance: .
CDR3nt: TGCGCCAGCAGTGTTGCAGGGGGAATTTACGAGCAGTACTTC
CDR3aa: CASSVAGGIYEQYF

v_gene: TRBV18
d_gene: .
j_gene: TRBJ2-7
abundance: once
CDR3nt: TGTGCCAGCTCACCACCGGCCAGGCTCTACGAGCAGTACTTC
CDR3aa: CASSPPARLYEQYF

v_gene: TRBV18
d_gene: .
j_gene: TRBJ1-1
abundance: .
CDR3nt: TGTGCCAGCTCACCTCAACGGGCAGACACTGAAGCTTTCTTT
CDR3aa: CASSPQRADTEAFF

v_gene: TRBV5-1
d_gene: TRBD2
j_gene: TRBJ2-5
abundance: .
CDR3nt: TGCGCCAGCAGCTTGGTTCCTAGCGGGATGGCAGAGACCCAGTACTTC
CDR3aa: CASSLVPSGMAETQYF

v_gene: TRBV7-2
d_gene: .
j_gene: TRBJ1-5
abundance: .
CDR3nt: TGTGCCAGCGGGTATCGGGGGAACCATCAGCCCCAGCATTTT
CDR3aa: CASGYRGNHQPQHF

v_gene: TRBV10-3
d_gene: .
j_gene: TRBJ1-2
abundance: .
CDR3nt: TGTGCCATCAGTGAAGGCACCTATGGCTACACCTTC
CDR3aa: CAISEGTYGYTF

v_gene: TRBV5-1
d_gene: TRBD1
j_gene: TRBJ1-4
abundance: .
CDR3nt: TGCGCCAGCAGCCAAACGGGACAGCATAATGAAAAACTGTTTTTT
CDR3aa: CASSQTGQHNEKLFF

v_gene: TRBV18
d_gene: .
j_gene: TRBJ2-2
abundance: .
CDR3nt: TGTGCCAGCTCACCCCGGTCGCGCCCAAATCCAACGAACACCGGGGAGCTGTTTTTT
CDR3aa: CASSPRSRPNPTNTGELFF

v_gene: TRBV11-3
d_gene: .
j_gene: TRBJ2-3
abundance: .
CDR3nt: TGTGCCAGCAGCCCAGGGGCAGGGGCAGGGGATACGCAGTATTTT
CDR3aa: CASSPGAGAGDTQYF

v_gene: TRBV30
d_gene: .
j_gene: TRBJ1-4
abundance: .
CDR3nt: TGTGCCTGGAGTCGCCGGACTGCTGAAAAACTGTTTTTT
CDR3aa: CAWSRRTAEKLFF

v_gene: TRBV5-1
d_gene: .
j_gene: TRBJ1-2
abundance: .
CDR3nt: TGCGCCAGCAGCTTGGATCCGGGGGGCCCTTATGGCTACACCTTC
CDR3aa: CASSLDPGGPYGYTF

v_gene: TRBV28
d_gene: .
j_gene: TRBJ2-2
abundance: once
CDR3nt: TGTGCCAGCAAAGGAATGGGATCCGGGGAGCTGTTTTTT
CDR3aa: CASKGMGSGELFF

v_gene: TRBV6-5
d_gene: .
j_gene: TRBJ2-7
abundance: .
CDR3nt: TGTGCCAGCAGTTCCTACAGGGCCGAAAGCTCCTACGAGCAGTACTTC
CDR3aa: CASSSYRAESSYEQYF

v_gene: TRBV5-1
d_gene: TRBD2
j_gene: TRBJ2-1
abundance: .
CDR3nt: TGCGCCAGCAGCTTGGGACTAGCCGCCACCTACAATGAGCAGTTCTTC
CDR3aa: CASSLGLAATYNEQFF

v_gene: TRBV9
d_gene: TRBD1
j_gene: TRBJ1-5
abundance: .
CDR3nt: TGTGCCAGCAGCGTAGGAGGGGACAGCAGCCAGCCCCAGCATTTT
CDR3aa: CASSVGGDSSQPQHF

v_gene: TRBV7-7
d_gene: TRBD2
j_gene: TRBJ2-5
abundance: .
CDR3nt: TGTGCTAGCAGCTTAGGCGGGCTAGCGGGAGGAAGAAGAGAGACCCAGTACTTC
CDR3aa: CASSLGGLAGGRRETQYF

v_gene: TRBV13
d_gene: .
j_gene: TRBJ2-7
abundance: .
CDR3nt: TGTGCCAGCAGCTTACGCTCCTACGAGCAGTACTTC
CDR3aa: CASSLRSYEQYF

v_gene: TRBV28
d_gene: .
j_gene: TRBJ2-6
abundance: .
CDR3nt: TGTGCCATCCAATCAGGGCCAGGGGCCAACGTCCTGACTTTC
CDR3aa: CAIQSGPGANVLTF

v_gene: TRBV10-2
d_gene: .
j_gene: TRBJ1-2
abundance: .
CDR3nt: TGCGCCAGCAGTGAGGACAAGAACTATGGCTACACCTTC
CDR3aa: CASSEDKNYGYTF

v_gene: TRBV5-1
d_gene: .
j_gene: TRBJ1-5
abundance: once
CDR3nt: TGCGCCAGCAGCTTGTTCGGGGATCAGCCCCAGCATTTT
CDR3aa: CASSLFGDQPQHF

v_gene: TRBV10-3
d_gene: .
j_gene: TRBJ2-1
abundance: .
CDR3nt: TGTGCCACCCGCGGACTGGATTACAATGAGCAGTTCTTC
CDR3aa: CATRGLDYNEQFF

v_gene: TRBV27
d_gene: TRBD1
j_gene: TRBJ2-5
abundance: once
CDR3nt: TGTGCCAGCAGGCAGAGCTCAGGGGGTGGGCAAGAGACCCAGTACTTC
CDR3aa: CASRQSSGGGQETQYF

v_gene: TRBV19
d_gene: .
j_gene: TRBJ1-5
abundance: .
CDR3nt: TGTGCCAGTAGCCCCGTGGCTAATAGCAATCAGCCCCAGCATTTT
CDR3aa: CASSPVANSNQPQHF

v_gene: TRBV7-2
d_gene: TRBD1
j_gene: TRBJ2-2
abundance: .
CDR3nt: TGTGCCAGCATAGGGACAGGGCCTGGGACCGGGGAGCTGTTTTTT
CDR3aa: CASIGTGPGTGELFF

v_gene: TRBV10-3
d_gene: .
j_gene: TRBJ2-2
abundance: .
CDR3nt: TGTGCCATCATGAGCAGGGCGAACACCGGGGAGCTGTTTTTT
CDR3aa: CAIMSRANTGELFF

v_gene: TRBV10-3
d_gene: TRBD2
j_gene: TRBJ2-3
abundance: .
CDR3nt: TGTGCCAGCACGACTAGCGGATCTAGCACAGATACGCAGTATTTT
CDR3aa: CASTTSGSSTDTQYF

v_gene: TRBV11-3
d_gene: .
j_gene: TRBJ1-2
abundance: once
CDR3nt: TGTGCCAGCAGCTTGGGTACGGACGTGGGCTACACCTTC
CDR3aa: CASSLGTDVGYTF

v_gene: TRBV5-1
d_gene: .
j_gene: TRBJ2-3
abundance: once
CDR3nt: TGCGCCAGCAGCCCTGGGTGGGCGGAGGAGGGAGATACGCAGTATTTT
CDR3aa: CASSPGWAEEGDTQYF

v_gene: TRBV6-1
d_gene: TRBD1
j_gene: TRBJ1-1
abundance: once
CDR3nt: TGTGCCAGCACTCTACCCGACAGGGTGGTGCAGGCTTTCTTT
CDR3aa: CASTLPDRVVQAFF

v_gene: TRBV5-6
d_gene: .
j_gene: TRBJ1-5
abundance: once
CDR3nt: TGTGCCAGCAGCTTGGGCAGGGGTACCAATCAGCCCCAGCATTTT
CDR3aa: CASSLGRGTNQPQHF

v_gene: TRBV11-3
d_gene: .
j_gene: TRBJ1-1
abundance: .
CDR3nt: TGTGCCAGCAGCACCCACAGGGCGGTTAACACTGAAGCTTTCTTT
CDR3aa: CASSTHRAVNTEAFF

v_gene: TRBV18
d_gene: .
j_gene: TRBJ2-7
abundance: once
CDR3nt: TGTGCCAGCTCACCTGGCTCGAGCTCCTACGAGCAGTACTTC
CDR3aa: CASSPGSSSYEQYF

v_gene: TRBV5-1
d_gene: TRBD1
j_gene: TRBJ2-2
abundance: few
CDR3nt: TGCGCCAGCAGCTTACAGGGGGCAACCGGGGAGCTGTTTTTT
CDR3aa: CASSLQGATGELFF

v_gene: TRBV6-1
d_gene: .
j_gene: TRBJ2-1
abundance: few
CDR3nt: TGTGCCAGCTCCAGACAGGTCTCCTACAATGAGCAGTTCTTC
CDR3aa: CASSRQVSYNEQFF

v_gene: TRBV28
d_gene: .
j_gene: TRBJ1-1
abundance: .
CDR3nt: TGTGCCAGCAGTTTACCTGGGACTAAAGCTTTCTTT
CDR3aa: CASSLPGTKAFF

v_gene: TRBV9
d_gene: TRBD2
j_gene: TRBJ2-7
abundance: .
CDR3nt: TGTGCCAGCAGCGTAGAGTCTAGCGGGAGCGGGGAGCAGTACTTC
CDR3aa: CASSVESSGSGEQYF

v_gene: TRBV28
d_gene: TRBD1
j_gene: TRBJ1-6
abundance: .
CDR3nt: TGTGCCAGCAGTTTTCAGGGGGCGCGCTCCTATAATTCACCCCTCCACTTT
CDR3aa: CASSFQGARSYNSPLHF

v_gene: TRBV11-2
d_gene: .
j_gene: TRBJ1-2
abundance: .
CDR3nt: TGTGCCAGCAGCTTCGGGACGGGGTATGGCTACACCTTC
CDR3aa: CASSFGTGYGYTF

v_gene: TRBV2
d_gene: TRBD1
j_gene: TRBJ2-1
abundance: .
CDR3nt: TGTGCCAGCAACCAGGGGGACTCCTACAATGAGCAGTTCTTC
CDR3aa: CASNQGDSYNEQFF

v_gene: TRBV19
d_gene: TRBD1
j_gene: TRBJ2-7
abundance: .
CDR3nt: TGTGCCAGTAGTATCGCTCGACAGGGAGAAGACGAGCAGTACTTC
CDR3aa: CASSIARQGEDEQYF

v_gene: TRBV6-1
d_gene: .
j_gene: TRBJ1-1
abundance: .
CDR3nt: TGTGCCAGCAGTGACAGGCCCCTGAACACTGAAGCTTTCTTT
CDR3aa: CASSDRPLNTEAFF

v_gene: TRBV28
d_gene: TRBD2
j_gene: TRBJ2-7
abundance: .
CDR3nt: TGTGCCAGCAGTCCACGGACTAGCGGGAGAATGGGCGAGCAGTACTTC
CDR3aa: CASSPRTSGRMGEQYF

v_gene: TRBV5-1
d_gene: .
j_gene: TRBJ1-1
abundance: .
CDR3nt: TGCGCCAGCAGCTTGAGGACTGGATCGAACACTGAAGCTTTCTTT
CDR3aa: CASSLRTGSNTEAFF

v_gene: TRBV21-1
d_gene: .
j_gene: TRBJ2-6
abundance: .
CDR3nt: TGTGCCAGCAGCAAAAAGGGGAGCTCTGGGGCCAACGTCCTGACTTTC
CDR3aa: CASSKKGSSGANVLTF

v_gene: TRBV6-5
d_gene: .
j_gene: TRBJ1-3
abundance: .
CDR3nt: TGTGCCAGCAGTTTATCGGCGGAGGGTACCGGAAACACCATATATTTT
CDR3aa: CASSLSAEGTGNTIYF